These 25 T cell receptor beta chains were sequenced from one sample in a study of cytomegalovirus exposure and HLA in healthy donors. The PCR was carried out with 60 Vbeta primers and 13 Jbeta primers. Repertoires were generated with immunoSEQ multiplex PCR, while TCRdb's copy carries only in-frame clones and drops some. This sample has 150,000 to 200,000 clones; over 70% occur once, and the top ten carry about 1.4%. Sequencing input: PBMCs. These receptors all stem from a woman aged 30 to 39 in good health and CMV-seronegative.

The chain combines TRBV5-6 with TRBJ1-2; 8 nucleotides line up with TRBD1. There are 13 residues in the CDR3. J was trimmed by 4 bases and V by 3 bases; bases with no gene match: 2. Germline V gene lookup returns CDR1 SGHDT and CDR2 YYEEEE. In DNA form, the CDR3 reads TGTGCCAGCAGCTACGACAGGGGCTATGGCTACACCTTC. Amino acids: CASSYDRGYGYTF.

The chain employs TRBV30 and TRBJ1-4; TRBD1 matches at 7 bases. The germline V gene encodes CDR1 GTSNPN and CDR2 SVGIG (reference sequence). J was trimmed by 11 bases and V by 0 bases; bases with no gene match: 6. CDR3 size: 13 residues. CDR3 in amino acids: CAWSVKGAGKLFF. In DNA form, the CDR3 reads TGTGCCTGGAGTGTAAAGGGGGCTGGGAAACTGTTTTTT.

This sequence joins TRBV5-6 and TRBJ2-7; possible D gene TRBD2, 6 bases. V was pared by 3 bases and J by 2 bases, with 15 bases between. Germline CDR1 is SGHDT and CDR2 is YYEEEE. The CDR3 is 15 residues long. CDR3 sequence: CASSWLAMGPYEQYF. CDR3 sequence (DNA): TGTGCCAGCAGCTGGCTAGCGATGGGGCCCTACGAGCAGTACTTC.

This chain connects TRBV5-1 to TRBJ1-2; 10 bases are shared with TRBD1. Germline CDR1 and CDR2: SGHRS and YFSETQ. The CDR3 totals 15 residues. V was pared by 4 bases and J by 2 bases, with 5 bases of the junction left unmatched. The CDR3 DNA reads TGCGCCAGCAGCATTGGACAGGGGGTGAACTATGGCTACACCTTC. This sequence encodes CASSIGQGVNYGYTF.

The count of this clone is one. The rearrangement links TRBV29-1 to TRBJ2-3; 8 positions agree with TRBD1. Germline loops: CDR1 SQVTM, CDR2 ANQGSEA. The CDR3 consists of 15 residues. V lost 8 bases, J lost 1 base, and 11 bases stayed unmatched. CDR3 bases: TGCAGCACCCGGGTCGGGACAGGCCGCACAGATACGCAGTATTTT. Encoded protein: CSTRVGTGRTDTQYF.

The chain couples TRBV15 to TRBJ1-5; D is possibly TRBD1 (6 bases). The CDR3 has 14 residues. Germline V CDR1 and CDR2: LNHNV, YYDKDF (reference sequence). Trimming pared 5 bases from V and 4 bases from J, leaving 12 bases between. The CDR3 nucleotides read TGTGCCACCAGCCCCCTGAGGGGGAATCAGCCCCAGCATTTT. It specifies CATSPLRGNQPQHF.

The table lists this clone with a count of one. The rearrangement links TRBV6-5 to TRBJ2-5; D not certain. The end of the DNA is better explained by TRBJ2-7, so the J call may be wrong. This CDR3 is built from 14 residues. The germline V gene encodes CDR1 MNHEY and CDR2 SVGAGI. The CDR3, as DNA: TGTGCCAGCAGTTACTCGTCTAGGTCCTACGAGCAGTACTTC. Its translation: CASSYSSRSYEQYF.

The gene calls are TRBV5-1 and TRBJ2-1, with 8 bases that match TRBD1. The CDR3 runs 17 residues. V lost 1 base and J lost 5; bases outside the gene matches: 11. Germline lookup yields CDR1 SGHRS and CDR2 YFSETQ. Here the CDR3 DNA reads TGCGCCAGCAGCTTGAATCGGGACGACAGGGGCGACAATGAGCAGTTCTTC. This codes for CASSLNRDDRGDNEQFF.

V and J are TRBV2 and TRBJ1-2, with 9 bases matching TRBD1. CDR3 length: 14 amino acids. The trim removed 8 bases at V and 0 bases at J, leaving 4 bases unmatched. The germline V gene encodes CDR1 SNHLY and CDR2 FYNNEI. CDR3 DNA sequence: TGTGCCAGCGGGACAGGGAACACTAACTATGGCTACACCTTC. It codes for CASGTGNTNYGYTF.

This clone was seen a handful of times. The rearrangement links TRBV5-1 to TRBJ2-4; a possible D gene is TRBD2 (7 bases). The germline V gene encodes CDR1 SGHRS and CDR2 YFSETQ. There are 14 residues in the CDR3. V lost 0 bases, J lost 8 bases, and 12 bases lay in between. The CDR3 region is CASSLAGGRDIQYF. Written as DNA, the CDR3 is TGCGCCAGCAGCTTGGCCGGGGGGCGAGACATTCAGTACTTC.

This chain uses TRBV15 with TRBJ1-5; TRBD1 matches 7 bases. Germline V gene sequence: CDR1 LNHNV, CDR2 YYDKDF (reference sequence). The CDR3 has 17 residues. The V segment lost 0 bases and the J segment 0 bases; nucleotides outside the gene matches: 5. The CDR3 DNA follows: TGTGCCACCAGCAGAGATTTGGGGACAGCTAGCAATCAGCCCCAGCATTTT. As protein: CATSRDLGTASNQPQHF.

This clone was seen only a few times. The chain recombines TRBV9 with TRBJ2-3; 8 nucleotides agree with TRBD2. V dropped 4 bases and J dropped 5; count of bases not matched to a gene: 9. From germline, CDR1 is SGDLS and CDR2 YYNGEE. The CDR3 loop spans 15 amino acids. The CDR3 loop reads CASSPSGGGGDTQYF. CDR3 in DNA: TGTGCCAGCAGCCCCTCCGGGGGGGGAGGAGATACGCAGTATTTT.

This clone has a handful of counts. The gene calls are TRBV19 and TRBJ1-6, with D maybe TRBD1 (6 bases). V gave up 10 bases and J gave up 3 bases, with 16 bases separating them. The germline gives CDR1 LNHDA, CDR2 SQIVND (reference sequence). The CDR3 has 15 amino acids. CDR3 sequence: CATNQGTIYNSPLHF. For the CDR3, the DNA is TGTGCCACCAACCAGGGGACCATCTATAATTCACCCCTCCACTTT.

The J gene is TRBJ2-2, the V gene TRBV15; perhaps TRBD2 as D (5 bases). The CDR3 is 14 amino acids. Germline CDR1 LNHNV, CDR2 YYDKDF (reference sequence). The ends were cut back, 5 bases at V and 9 bases at J, with 16 bases in the middle. CDR3 coding DNA: TGTGCCACCAGCCCTGCTAGCAGAGGCAGGGAGCTGTTTTTT. This gives the protein CATSPASRGRELFF.

The chain combines TRBV7-9 with TRBJ2-7; 7 bases are a match to TRBD2. The V segment lost 5 bases and the J segment 4 bases; nucleotides outside the gene matches: 14. Germline CDR1 reads SEHNR; CDR2 reads FQNEAQ (reference sequence). This CDR3 has 16 amino acids. The CDR3 DNA reads as TGTGCCAGCAGCCGACTAGCCGCTACCCCCAATTACGAGCAGTACTTC. Translating gives CASSRLAATPNYEQYF.

The chain uses TRBV4-1 and TRBJ1-1; D not resolved. CDR3 length: 13 residues. V was trimmed by 3 bases and J by 0 bases, leaving 5 bases between them. The germline gives CDR1 MGHRA, CDR2 YSYEKL. CDR3 region: CASSQEMNTEAFF. The CDR3 DNA follows: TGCGCCAGCAGCCAGGAGATGAACACTGAAGCTTTCTTT.

This clone was detected once. The chain combines TRBV14 with TRBJ2-3; D gene unclear. The CDR3 is 15 residues long. Germline assignment: CDR1 SGHDN and CDR2 FVKESK. The V gene lost 4 bases and the J gene lost 0 bases, with 11 bases spanning the gap. The CDR3 DNA reads TGTGCCAGCAGCCCTTTTCGGGTTAGCACAGATACGCAGTATTTT. Its translation is CASSPFRVSTDTQYF.

This clone was detected a few times. The chain combines TRBV2 with TRBJ1-5, with 10 bases fitting TRBD1. Germline CDR1 and CDR2: SNHLY and FYNNEI. V lost 5 bases, J lost 1 base, and 2 bases stayed unmatched. There are 15 residues in the CDR3. Here the CDR3 reads CASSRTGGSNQPQHF. Written as DNA, the CDR3 is TGTGCCAGCAGTCGGACAGGGGGAAGCAATCAGCCCCAGCATTTT.

The genes are TRBV7-2 and TRBJ2-7, with 12 bases aligning to TRBD2. This CDR3 contains 14 residues. The germline V gene encodes CDR1 SGHTA and CDR2 FQGNSA. The V segment lost 7 bases and the J segment 6 bases; nucleotides outside the gene matches: 7. The DNA of the CDR3 is TGTGCCAGCACCGACCTAGCGGGGGGGTCCGAGCAGTACTTC. Protein: CASTDLAGGSEQYF.

The rearrangement joins TRBV5-4 to TRBJ2-1; possible D gene TRBD1, 6 bases. The V gene lost 0 bases and the J gene lost 7 bases, with 14 bases spanning the gap. The CDR3 covers 15 residues. Germline values: CDR1 SGHNT, CDR2 YYREEE (reference sequence). The CDR3 sequence is CASSLAPNRENEQFF. CDR3 sequence (DNA): TGTGCCAGCAGCTTGGCCCCCAACAGGGAGAATGAGCAGTTCTTC. The complete variable domain, with remaining parts taken from reference TRBV5-4 and TRBJ2-1, reads ETGVTQSPTHLIKTRGQQVTLRCSSQSGHNTVSWYQQALGQGPQFIFQYYREEENGRGNFPPRFSGLQFPNYSSELNVNALELDDSALYLCASSLAPNRENEQFFGPGTRLTVL.

The rearrangement uses TRBV18 and TRBJ1-1; D possibly corresponds to TRBD1 (5 bases). CDR1 and CDR2 (germline): KGHSH, LQKENI. This CDR3 region has 13 residues. With 9 bases removed from V and 3 bases from J, the gap between germline ends came to 14 bases. DNA for the CDR3: TGTGCCAGTTCGGGAGAACAGGACACTGAAGCTTTCTTT. It codes for CASSGEQDTEAFF.

V and J are TRBV10-3 and TRBJ1-1; D gene ambiguous. The CDR3 is made up of 15 amino acids. The ends were cut back, 4 bases at V and 7 bases at J, with 19 bases in the middle. The germline gives CDR1 ENHRY, CDR2 SYGVKD. CDR3 nucleotides: TGTGCCATCAGTGCCTATACCGGGGAACGAGATGAAGCTTTCTTT. Protein sequence: CAISAYTGERDEAFF.

Turning to this clone: The same CDR3 arises from other DNA sequences in this sample as well. The gene calls are TRBV6-1 and TRBJ1-4, with unresolved D. V shed 1 base and J shed 8 bases, with 11 bases lying between them. This CDR3 comprises 14 residues. Germline CDR1 and CDR2: MNHNS and SASEGT. The CDR3 here is CASSEGGLGEKLFF. Here the CDR3 DNA reads TGTGCCAGCAGTGAAGGCGGGCTCGGGGAAAAACTGTTTTTT.

This rearrangement joins TRBV10-3 to TRBJ2-5, with 8 bases identical to TRBD1. The V segment lost 10 bases and the J segment 2 bases; nucleotides outside the gene matches: 9. The CDR3 covers 14 residues. CDR1 is ENHRY, CDR2 SYGVKD, per germline. CDR3 bases: TGTGCCACCACCACCGGGACAGGACAAGAGACCCAGTACTTC. Translated, it gives CATTTGTGQETQYF.

This sequence joins TRBV15 and TRBJ2-7; D gene unclear. The CDR3 spans 13 residues. Germline CDR1 is LNHNV and CDR2 is YYDKDF (reference sequence). The V end lost 1 base, the J end lost 6 bases, and 10 bases lay between the germline ends. The CDR3 is CATSRASGSEQYF. The CDR3 nucleotides are TGTGCCACCAGCAGAGCTTCAGGTAGCGAGCAGTACTTC.